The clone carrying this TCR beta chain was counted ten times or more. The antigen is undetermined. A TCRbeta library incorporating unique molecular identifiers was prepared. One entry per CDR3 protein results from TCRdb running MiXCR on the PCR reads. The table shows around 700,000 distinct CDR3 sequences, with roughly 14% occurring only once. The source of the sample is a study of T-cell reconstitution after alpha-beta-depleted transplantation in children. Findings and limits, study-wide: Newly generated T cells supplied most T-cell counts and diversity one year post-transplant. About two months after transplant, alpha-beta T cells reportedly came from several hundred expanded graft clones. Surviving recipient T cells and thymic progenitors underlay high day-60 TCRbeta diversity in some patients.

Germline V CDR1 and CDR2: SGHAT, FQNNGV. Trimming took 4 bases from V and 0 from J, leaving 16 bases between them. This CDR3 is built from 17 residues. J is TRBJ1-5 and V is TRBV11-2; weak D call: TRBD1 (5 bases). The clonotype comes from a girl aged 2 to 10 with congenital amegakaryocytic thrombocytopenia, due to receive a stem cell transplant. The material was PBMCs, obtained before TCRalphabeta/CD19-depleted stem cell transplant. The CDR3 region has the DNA TGTGCCAGCAGCTATTGGGACGAAGGATATAGCAATCAGCCCCAGCATTTT. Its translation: CASSYWDEGYSNQPQHF.